What follows are 19 T cell receptor beta chains derived from one specimen sequenced in a study of regulatory T cells in long-lasting Graves disease. Time point meaning: newly diagnosed GD, antithyroid drugs for less than 3 months. TCR sequences were obtained from RNA taken from PBMCs. Arm-PCR of CDR3 regions and iRepertoire HTBI primers were the basis on which TCR beta libraries were built. TCRdb processed the multiplex PCR reads anew with MiXCR; each CDR3 protein has one entry. The repertoire has about 440,000 distinct CDR3 sequences, 14% to 15% of them found once; the top ten carry around 15%. These data were also reused for a study on T cells in Graves' hyperthyroidism and ophthalmopathy.

The sequences come from peripheral blood mononuclear cells (PBMCs), collected at new diagnosis, from a patient treated with antithyroid drugs. Receptor source: a woman aged 25 to 39 with Graves disease.

With respect to this clonotype: Possible read error: a much larger clone is one base away. V and J are TRBV20-1 and TRBJ2-7, with D unclear. The CDR3 contains 12 residues. Germline CDR1 and CDR2: DFQATT and SNEGSKA (reference sequence). The V end was cut by 3 bases, the J end by 5 bases, with 11 bases between. The CDR3: CSASRTPDEQYF. The CDR3 nucleotides read TGCAGTGCTAGTCGGACCCCCGACGAGCAGTACTTC.

This clonotype was seen repeatedly, ten times or more. The J gene is TRBJ1-1, the V gene TRBV28; maybe TRBD1 (5 bases). Deletions cut 5 bases from V and 1 base from J, with 8 bases between. Per the germline V gene, CDR1 is MDHEN and CDR2 is SYDVKM. The CDR3 extends over 13 amino acids. The CDR3 coding sequence is TGTGCCAGCAGTAGGGGTGAGAACACTGAAGCTTTCTTT. Residues: CASSRGENTEAFF. The variable domain in full, completed from reference TRBV28 and TRBJ1-1, reads DVKVTQSSRYLVKRTGEKVFLECVQDMDHENMFWYRQDPGLGLRLIYFSYDVKMKEKGDIPEGYSVSREKKERFSLILESASTNQTSMYLCASSRGENTEAFFGQGTRLTVV.

This clonotype was counted at least ten times. V is TRBV20-1 and J is TRBJ2-7, with 11 bases that match TRBD1. The CDR3 sequence is 14 residues long. Germline CDR1 DFQATT, CDR2 SNEGSKA (reference sequence). Trimming took 5 bases from V and 3 from J; bases not matched to a gene: 6. The chain's CDR3 is CSASDRGLHYEQYF. The DNA for the CDR3 is TGCAGTGCTTCGGACAGGGGGCTCCACTACGAGCAGTACTTC.

This clonotype was counted at least ten times. The chain uses TRBV4-1 and TRBJ2-7, with 13 bases identical to TRBD2. The germline V gene has CDR1 MGHRA and CDR2 YSYEKL. CDR3 length: 15 amino acids. V gave up 2 bases and J gave up 4 bases; unmatched junction bases: 2. This CDR3 is CASSQPGLAGYEQYF. In nucleotides, the CDR3 is TGCGCCAGCAGCCAACCGGGACTAGCGGGATACGAGCAGTACTTC.

This clonotype came up many times. The chain combines TRBV10-1 with TRBJ2-7; either TRBD1 or TRBD2 may supply D (5 bases each). The ends were cut back, 4 bases at V and 6 bases at J, with 16 bases in the middle. CDR1 and CDR2 from the germline V gene are WNHNN and SYGVQD (reference sequence). The CDR3 sequence is 14 residues long. The CDR3 protein is CASSGRDGVVEQYF. The CDR3, as DNA: TGCGCCAGCAGTGGACGGGACGGCGTGGTCGAGCAGTACTTC.

This clonotype was picked up many times. J is TRBJ1-4 and V is TRBV18; no firm D call. V shed 3 bases and J shed 8 bases, with 13 bases lying between them. The CDR3 sequence is 14 residues long. In germline, CDR1 is KGHSH, CDR2 LQKENI. This chain's CDR3 is CASSPTVRAEKLFF. The CDR3, as DNA: TGTGCCAGCTCACCGACCGTGCGGGCCGAAAAACTGTTTTTT.

This clonotype was counted many times. The chain employs TRBV2 and TRBJ1-2; D is perhaps TRBD1 (5 bases). V lost 3 bases to trimming and J lost 3 bases, with 11 bases between them. Germline V gene data show CDR1 as SNHLY and CDR2 as FYNNEI. The CDR3 extends over 14 amino acids. The CDR3 DNA reads as TGTGCCAGCAGTGAGTCCGGGACCGACTATGGCTACACCTTC. It translates to CASSESGTDYGYTF.

The chain carries TRBV5-1 and TRBJ2-1, with 8 bases aligning to TRBD2. Germline CDR1 is SGHRS and CDR2 is YFSETQ. J was trimmed by 8 bases and V by 3 bases; bases with no gene match: 13. The CDR3 covers 16 residues. As DNA, the CDR3 is TGCGCCAGCAGCTGGGGCCTGGGGCTAGCGGGCGATGAGCAGTTCTTC. Translation: CASSWGLGLAGDEQFF.

This clonotype was counted at least ten times. This sequence joins TRBV12-3 or TRBV12-4 and TRBJ2-7; D ambiguous. The CDR3 runs to 14 residues. Trimming shortened V by 3 bases and J by 3 bases, and 12 bases separated the two germline ends. CDR3 coding DNA: TGTGCCAGCAGTTTGATGCAGGAATACTACGAGCAGTACTTC. It translates to CASSLMQEYYEQYF.

V gene TRBV4-2 combines with J gene TRBJ2-1; 15 bases fit TRBD2. The junction had 2 bases not matched to a gene; V was cut back by 1 base and J by 7 bases. Germline CDR1 reads LGHNA; CDR2 reads YNFKEQ. The CDR3 spans 16 residues. CDR3 protein: CASSQAGTSGRNEQFF. The DNA of the CDR3 is TGTGCCAGCAGCCAAGCCGGGACTAGCGGGAGGAATGAGCAGTTCTTC.

Ten or more counts support this clonotype. CDR3 sequence reads: CSARKREGFGEQFF. CDR3 DNA sequence: TGCAGTGCTAGAAAAAGGGAAGGGTTCGGTGAGCAGTTCTTC. The rearrangement joins TRBV20-1 to TRBJ2-1; unclear D gene. CDR3 length: 14 amino acids. Germline V CDR1 and CDR2: DFQATT, SNEGSKA (reference sequence). Trimming pared 2 bases from V and 9 bases from J, leaving 17 bases between.

Many counts were recorded for this clonotype. The V call is TRBV12-3 or TRBV12-4, the J call TRBJ2-7; possibly TRBD1 or TRBD2 for D (5 bases each). The CDR3 has 11 residues. The V gene lost 3 bases and the J gene lost 10 bases, with 10 bases spanning the gap. CDR3 protein: CASSFGAFQYF. The CDR3 DNA follows: TGTGCCAGCAGTTTCGGGGCTTTCCAGTACTTC.

The gene calls are TRBV10-1 and TRBJ2-1, with D uncertain. This CDR3 contains 16 residues. The V end lost 3 bases, the J end lost 4 bases, and 16 bases lay between the germline ends. The germline CDR1 and CDR2 sequences are WNHNN and SYGVQD (reference sequence). This chain's CDR3 is CASSDTRARVYNEQFF. Here the CDR3 DNA reads TGCGCCAGCAGTGACACACGTGCCCGGGTGTACAATGAGCAGTTCTTC.

The rearrangement links TRBV15 to TRBJ2-1; the D gene could be TRBD1 or TRBD2 (6 bases each). Germline CDR1 LNHNV, CDR2 YYDKDF (reference sequence). V lost 5 bases and J 3 bases, leaving 20 bases between the germline ends. This CDR3 spans 17 amino acids. This CDR3 reads CATSSGVGGEDYNEQFF. DNA of the CDR3: TGTGCCACCAGCTCAGGGGTCGGGGGAGAGGACTACAATGAGCAGTTCTTC.

The chain couples TRBV2 to TRBJ1-3, with TRBD1 as a possible D gene (5 bases). This CDR3 is built from 15 residues. The germline V and J ends were trimmed by 6 bases and 0 bases, with 12 bases remaining between them. CDR1 SNHLY and CDR2 FYNNEI come from the germline V gene. The CDR3, as DNA: TGTGCCAGCAGGGAACAGGCGAGCTCTGGAAACACCATATATTTT. Protein sequence: CASREQASSGNTIYF.

The gene calls are TRBV9 and TRBJ2-3, with TRBD2 matching 10 bases. V lost 3 bases and J lost 2; bases outside the gene matches: 3. CDR1 and CDR2 (germline): SGDLS, YYNGEE. The CDR3 runs 15 residues. Here the CDR3 DNA reads TGTGCCAGCAGCGATGGACTAGCGGTCACAGATACGCAGTATTTT. It codes for CASSDGLAVTDTQYF.

This clonotype occurred many times. J is TRBJ1-1 and V is TRBV29-1, with a possible D match to TRBD1 (5 bases). In germline, CDR1 is SQVTM, CDR2 ANQGSEA. The CDR3 consists of 14 residues. Deletions cut 4 bases from V and 1 base from J, with 13 bases between. The CDR3 DNA reads TGCAGCGTTGCGGGGGACGGGAAGAACACTGAAGCTTTCTTT. Its protein product is CSVAGDGKNTEAFF.

This chain connects TRBV6-1 to TRBJ1-2, with TRBD1 identical over 10 bases. CDR1 MNHNS and CDR2 SASEGT come from the germline V gene. After removal of 6 bases from V and 3 bases from J, the junction contained 7 bases not matched to a gene. The CDR3 contains 15 residues. CDR3 sequence reads: CASRRYGTGDYGYTF. DNA for the CDR3: TGTGCCAGCAGACGATACGGGACAGGGGACTATGGCTACACCTTC.

This clonotype was seen many times. The chain couples TRBV11-3 to TRBJ2-7; no reliable D call. The CDR3 spans 13 residues. Germline V gene sequence: CDR1 SGHNT, CDR2 YENEEA. The V and J ends lost 3 bases and 5 bases respectively, with 11 bases between them. The CDR3 DNA reads TGTGCCAGCAGCTTTGAAGAGAAGGACGAGCAGTACTTC. Translation: CASSFEEKDEQYF.